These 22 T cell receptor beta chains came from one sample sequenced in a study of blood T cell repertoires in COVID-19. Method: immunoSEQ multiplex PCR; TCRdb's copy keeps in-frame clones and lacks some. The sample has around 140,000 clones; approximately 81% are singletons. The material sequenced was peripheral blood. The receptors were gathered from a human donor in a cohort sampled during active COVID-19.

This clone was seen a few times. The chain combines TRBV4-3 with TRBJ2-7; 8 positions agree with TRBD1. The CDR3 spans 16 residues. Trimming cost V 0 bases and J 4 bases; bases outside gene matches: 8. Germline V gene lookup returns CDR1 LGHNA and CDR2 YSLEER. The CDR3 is CASSQDLRTGIYEQYF. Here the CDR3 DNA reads TGCGCCAGCAGCCAAGATCTGCGGACAGGGATATACGAGCAGTACTTC.

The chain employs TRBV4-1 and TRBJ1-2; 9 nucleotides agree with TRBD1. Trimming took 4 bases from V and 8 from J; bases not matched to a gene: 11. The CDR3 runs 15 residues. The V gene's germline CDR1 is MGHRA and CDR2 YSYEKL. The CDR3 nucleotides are TGCGCCAGCAGCCGTCCGGGACAGGGATATGAAGGCTACACCTTC. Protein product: CASSRPGQGYEGYTF.

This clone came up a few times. In nucleotides, the CDR3 is TGTGCCAGCAGCCCCGGACAGGGAGGAGCTTTCTTT. It codes for CASSPGQGGAFF. The chain couples TRBV28 to TRBJ1-1, with 8 bases matching TRBD1. Trimming at V came to 6 bases and at J to 10 bases, leaving 7 bases not matched to a gene. This CDR3 spans 12 amino acids. The germline V gene encodes CDR1 MDHEN and CDR2 SYDVKM.

CDR3: CASSTIGQGSGSPLHF. CDR3 nucleotides: TGTGCCAGCAGTACCATAGGACAGGGGTCGGGGTCACCCCTCCACTTT. V and J are TRBV6-2 or TRBV6-3 and TRBJ1-6; 9 nucleotides line up with TRBD1. This CDR3 comprises 16 residues. The trim removed 5 bases at V and 10 bases at J, leaving 12 bases unmatched. Germline lookup yields CDR1 MNHEY and CDR2 SVGEGT.

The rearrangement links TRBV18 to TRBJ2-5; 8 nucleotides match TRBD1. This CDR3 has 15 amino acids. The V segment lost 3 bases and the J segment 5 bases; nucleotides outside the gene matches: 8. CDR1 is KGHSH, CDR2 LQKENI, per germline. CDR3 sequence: CASSPGQGKGETQYF. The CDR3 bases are TGTGCCAGCTCACCTGGACAGGGAAAAGGGGAGACCCAGTACTTC.

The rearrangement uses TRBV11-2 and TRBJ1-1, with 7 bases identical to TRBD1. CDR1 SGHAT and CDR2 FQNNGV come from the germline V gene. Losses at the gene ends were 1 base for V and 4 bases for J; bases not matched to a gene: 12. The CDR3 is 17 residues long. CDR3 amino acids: CASSLAEGAGVGTEAFF. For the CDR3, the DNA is TGTGCCAGCAGCTTAGCGGAGGGGGCGGGTGTTGGCACTGAAGCTTTCTTT.

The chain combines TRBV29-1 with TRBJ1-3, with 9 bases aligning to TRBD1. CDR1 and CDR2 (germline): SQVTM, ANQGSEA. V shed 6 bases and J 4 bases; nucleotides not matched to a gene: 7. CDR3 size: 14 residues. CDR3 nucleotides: TGCAGCGTCACACGGACAGGGGAGGGAAACACCATATATTTT. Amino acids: CSVTRTGEGNTIYF.

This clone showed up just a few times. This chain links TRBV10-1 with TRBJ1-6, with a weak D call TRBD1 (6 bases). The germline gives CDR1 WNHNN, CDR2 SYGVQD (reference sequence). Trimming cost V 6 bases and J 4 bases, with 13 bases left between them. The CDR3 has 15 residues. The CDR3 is CASRSTGSYNSPLHF. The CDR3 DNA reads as TGCGCCAGCAGATCGACAGGATCTTATAATTCACCCCTCCACTTT.

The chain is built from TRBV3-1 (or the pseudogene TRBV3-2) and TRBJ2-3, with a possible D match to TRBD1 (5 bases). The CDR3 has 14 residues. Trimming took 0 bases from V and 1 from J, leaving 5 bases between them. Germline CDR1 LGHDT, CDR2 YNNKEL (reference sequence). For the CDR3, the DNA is TGTGCCAGCAGCCAAGAAGGGGGCACAGATACGCAGTATTTT. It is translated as CASSQEGGTDTQYF.

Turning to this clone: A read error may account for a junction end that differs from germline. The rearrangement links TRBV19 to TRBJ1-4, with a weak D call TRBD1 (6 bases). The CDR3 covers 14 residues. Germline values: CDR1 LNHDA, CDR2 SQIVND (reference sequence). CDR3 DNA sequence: TGTGCCAGTAGTTTAGACAGGTTTAATGAAAAACTGTTTTTT. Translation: CASSLDRFNEKLFF.

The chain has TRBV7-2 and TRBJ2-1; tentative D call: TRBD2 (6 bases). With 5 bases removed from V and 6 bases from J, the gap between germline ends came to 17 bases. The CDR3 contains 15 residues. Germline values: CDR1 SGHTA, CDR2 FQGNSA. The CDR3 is CASSNSASVGNEQFF. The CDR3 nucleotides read TGTGCCAGCAGCAATTCGGCTAGCGTGGGCAATGAGCAGTTCTTC.

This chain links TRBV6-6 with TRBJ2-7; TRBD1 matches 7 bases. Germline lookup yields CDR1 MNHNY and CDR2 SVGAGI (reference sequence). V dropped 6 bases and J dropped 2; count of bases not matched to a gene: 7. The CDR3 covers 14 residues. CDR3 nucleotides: TGTGCCAGCAGCAGCCCCGACAGGGCCTACGAGCAGTACTTC. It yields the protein CASSSPDRAYEQYF.

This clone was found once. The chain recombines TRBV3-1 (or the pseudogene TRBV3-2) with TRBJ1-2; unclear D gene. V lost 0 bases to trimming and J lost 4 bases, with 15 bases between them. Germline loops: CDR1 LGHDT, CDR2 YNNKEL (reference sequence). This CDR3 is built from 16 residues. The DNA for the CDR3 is TGTGCCAGCAGCCAAGATCGGGGAGGCAGCTTCTATGGCTACACCTTC. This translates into CASSQDRGGSFYGYTF.

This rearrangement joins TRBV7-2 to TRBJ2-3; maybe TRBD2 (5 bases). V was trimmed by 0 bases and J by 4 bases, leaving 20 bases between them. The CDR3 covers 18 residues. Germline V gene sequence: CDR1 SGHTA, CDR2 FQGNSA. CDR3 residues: CASSLAEEISFSADTQYF. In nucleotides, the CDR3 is TGTGCCAGCAGCTTAGCGGAAGAGATTAGTTTTAGCGCAGATACGCAGTATTTT.

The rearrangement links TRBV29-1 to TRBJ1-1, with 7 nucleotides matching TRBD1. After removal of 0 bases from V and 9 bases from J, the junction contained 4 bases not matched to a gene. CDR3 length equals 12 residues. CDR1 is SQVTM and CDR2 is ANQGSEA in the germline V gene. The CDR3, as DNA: TGCAGCGTTGAAGAAGACAGGGAGCAAGCTTTCTTT. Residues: CSVEEDREQAFF.

CDR3 DNA sequence: TGTGCCAGCAGTGAGGGACAGGGGCAAAAGACCCAGTACTTC. Amino acids: CASSEGQGQKTQYF. The chain is built from TRBV2 and TRBJ2-5; 10 nucleotides line up with TRBD1. The CDR3 spans 14 residues. The junction had 4 bases not matched to a gene; V was cut back by 3 bases and J by 6 bases. The germline gives CDR1 SNHLY, CDR2 FYNNEI. Drawing the rest from reference TRBV2 and TRBJ2-5, the complete variable domain is EPEVTQTPSHQVTQMGQEVILRCVPISNHLYFYWYRQILGQKVEFLVSFYNNEISEKSEIFDDQFSVERPDGSNFTLKIRSTKLEDSAMYFCASSEGQGQKTQYFGPGTRLLVL.

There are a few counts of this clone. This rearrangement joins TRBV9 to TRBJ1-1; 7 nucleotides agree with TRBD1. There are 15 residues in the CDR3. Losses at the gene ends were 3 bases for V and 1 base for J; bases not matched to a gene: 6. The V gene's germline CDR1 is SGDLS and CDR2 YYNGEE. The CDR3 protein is CASSAERTGNTEAFF. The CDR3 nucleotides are TGTGCCAGCAGCGCCGAGAGGACAGGGAACACTGAAGCTTTCTTT.

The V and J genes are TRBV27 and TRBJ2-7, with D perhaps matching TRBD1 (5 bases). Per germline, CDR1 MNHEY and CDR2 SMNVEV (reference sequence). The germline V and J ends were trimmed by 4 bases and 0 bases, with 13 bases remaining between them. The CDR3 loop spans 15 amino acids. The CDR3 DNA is TGTGCCAGCAGTTACCAGAGGCAGGGCTCCTACGAGCAGTACTTC. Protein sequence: CASSYQRQGSYEQYF.

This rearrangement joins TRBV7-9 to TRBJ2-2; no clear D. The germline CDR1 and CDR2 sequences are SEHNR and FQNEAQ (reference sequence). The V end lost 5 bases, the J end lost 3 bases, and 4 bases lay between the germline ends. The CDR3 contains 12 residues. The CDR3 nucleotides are TGTGCCAGCAGCCCTTACACCGGGGAGCTGTTTTTT. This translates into CASSPYTGELFF.

In DNA form, the CDR3 reads TGCAGCGTTGGCAGAGACAGGGCCTCGGAGACCCAGTACTTC. Its translation: CSVGRDRASETQYF. The chain couples TRBV29-1 to TRBJ2-5; 7 bases are shared with TRBD1. The CDR3 runs to 14 residues. Trimming removed 4 bases from V and 5 bases from J; junction bases left unmatched: 10. Germline V gene data show CDR1 as SQVTM and CDR2 as ANQGSEA.

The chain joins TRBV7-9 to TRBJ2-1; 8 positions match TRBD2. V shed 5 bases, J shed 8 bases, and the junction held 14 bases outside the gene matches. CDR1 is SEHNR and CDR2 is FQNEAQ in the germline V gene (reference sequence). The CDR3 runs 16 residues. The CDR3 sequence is CASSRPGLVIGYEQFF. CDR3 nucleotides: TGTGCCAGCAGCCGACCGGGACTAGTCATAGGTTATGAGCAGTTCTTC.

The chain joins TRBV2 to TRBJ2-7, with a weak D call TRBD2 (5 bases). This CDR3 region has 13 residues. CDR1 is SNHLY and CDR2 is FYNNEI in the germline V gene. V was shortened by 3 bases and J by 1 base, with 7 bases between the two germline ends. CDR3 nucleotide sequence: TGTGCCAGCAGTGATTGGGAGTCCTACGAGCAGTACTTC. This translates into CASSDWESYEQYF.